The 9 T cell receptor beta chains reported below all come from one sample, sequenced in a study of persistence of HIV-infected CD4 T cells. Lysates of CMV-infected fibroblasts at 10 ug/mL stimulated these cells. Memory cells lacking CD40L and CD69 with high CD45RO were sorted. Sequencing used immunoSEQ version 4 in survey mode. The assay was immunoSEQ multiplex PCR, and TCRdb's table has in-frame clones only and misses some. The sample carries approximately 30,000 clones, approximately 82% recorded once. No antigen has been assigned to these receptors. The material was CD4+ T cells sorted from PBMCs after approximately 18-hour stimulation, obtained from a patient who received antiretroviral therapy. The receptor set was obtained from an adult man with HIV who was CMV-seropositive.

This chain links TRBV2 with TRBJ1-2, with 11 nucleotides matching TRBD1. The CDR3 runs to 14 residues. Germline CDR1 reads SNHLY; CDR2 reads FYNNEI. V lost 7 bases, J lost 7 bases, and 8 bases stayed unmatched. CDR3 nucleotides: TGTGCCAGCATGAGGGGACAGGGGGTCGGTGGCTACACCTTC. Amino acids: CASMRGQGVGGYTF.

The chain's CDR3 is CASSKQAGGPSSYEQYF. CDR3 bases: TGTGCCAGCAGCAAACAGGCAGGGGGGCCGAGCTCCTACGAGCAGTACTTC. The chain has TRBV9 and TRBJ2-7; TRBD1 is a possible D gene (7 bases). This CDR3 is 17 amino acids long. Trimming removed 4 bases at V and 0 bases at J, with 20 bases between. CDR1 SGDLS and CDR2 YYNGEE come from the germline V gene.

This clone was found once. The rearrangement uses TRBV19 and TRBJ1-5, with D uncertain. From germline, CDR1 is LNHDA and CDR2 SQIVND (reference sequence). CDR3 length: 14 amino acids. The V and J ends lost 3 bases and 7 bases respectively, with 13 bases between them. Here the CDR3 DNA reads TGTGCCAGTAGTATCGTCGGGGTGAACCAGCCCCAGCATTTT. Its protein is CASSIVGVNQPQHF.

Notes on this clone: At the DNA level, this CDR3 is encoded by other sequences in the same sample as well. The CDR3: CASSLGQGGHTGELFF. As DNA, the CDR3 is TGTGCCAGCAGCCTGGGGCAGGGGGGGCACACCGGGGAGCTGTTTTTT. V and J are TRBV3-1 (or the pseudogene TRBV3-2) and TRBJ2-2; D possibly uses TRBD1 or TRBD2 (7 bases each). Germline V gives CDR1 LGHDT, CDR2 YNNKEL (reference sequence). Trimming left V 4 bases short and J 3 bases short, with 15 bases between. This CDR3 has 16 residues.

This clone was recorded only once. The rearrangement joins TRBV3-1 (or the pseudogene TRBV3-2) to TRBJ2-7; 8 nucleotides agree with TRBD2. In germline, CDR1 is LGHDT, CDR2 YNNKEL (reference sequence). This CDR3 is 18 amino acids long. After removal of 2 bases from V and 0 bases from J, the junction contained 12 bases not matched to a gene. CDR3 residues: CASSQQASGYPSSYEQYF. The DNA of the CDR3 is TGTGCCAGCAGCCAACAGGCTAGCGGGTACCCGAGCTCCTACGAGCAGTACTTC.

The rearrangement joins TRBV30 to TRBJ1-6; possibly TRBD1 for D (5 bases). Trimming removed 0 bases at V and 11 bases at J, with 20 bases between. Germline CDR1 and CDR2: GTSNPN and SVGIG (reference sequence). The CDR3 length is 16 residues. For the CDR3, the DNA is TGTGCCTGGAGTGTCCGGCAGGGAAATTCCCATCCACCCCTCCACTTT. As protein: CAWSVRQGNSHPPLHF.

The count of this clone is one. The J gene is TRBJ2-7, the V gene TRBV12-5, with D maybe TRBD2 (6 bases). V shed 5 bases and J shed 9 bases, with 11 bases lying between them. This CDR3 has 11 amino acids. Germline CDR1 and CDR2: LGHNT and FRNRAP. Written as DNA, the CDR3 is TGTGCTAGTGGTCTAGGAGGGTGGCAGTACTTC. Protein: CASGLGGWQYF.

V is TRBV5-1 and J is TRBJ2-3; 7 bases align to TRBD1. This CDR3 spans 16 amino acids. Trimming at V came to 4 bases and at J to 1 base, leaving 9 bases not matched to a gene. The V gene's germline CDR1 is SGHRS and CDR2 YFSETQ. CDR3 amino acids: CASSHEDRLGTDTQYF. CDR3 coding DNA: TGCGCCAGCAGCCATGAGGACAGGTTAGGCACAGATACGCAGTATTTT. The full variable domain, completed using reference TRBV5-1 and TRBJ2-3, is KAGVTQTPRYLIKTRGQQVTLSCSPISGHRSVSWYQQTPGQGLQFLFEYFSETQRNKGNFPGRFSGRQFSNSRSEMNVSTLELGDSALYLCASSHEDRLGTDTQYFGPGTRLTVL.

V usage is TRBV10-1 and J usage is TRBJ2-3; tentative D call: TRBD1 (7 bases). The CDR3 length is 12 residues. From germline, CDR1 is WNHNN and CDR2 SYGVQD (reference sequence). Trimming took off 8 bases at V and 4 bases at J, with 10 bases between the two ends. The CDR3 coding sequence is TGCGCCAGCGGGGGGACAGCAGATACGCAGTATTTT. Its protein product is CASGGTADTQYF.